One sample yielded the 4 T cell receptor beta chains listed below, sequenced in a study of blood T cell repertoires in COVID-19. The table came from immunoSEQ multiplex PCR; TCRdb's copy has only in-frame clones and leaves some out. The sample has about 280,000 clones, around 93% seen once; the top ten hold around 2.8%. The sequencing input was PBMCs or T cells enriched from blood (not recorded which). The receptors were sampled from a middle-aged man who had been exposed to COVID-19.

In its sample, this clone was seen once. The chain is built from TRBV5-4 and TRBJ2-1; 8 bases agree with TRBD1. CDR1 SGHNT and CDR2 YYREEE come from the germline V gene (reference sequence). Germline trimming cut 4 bases from V and 5 bases from J; bases unmatched to any gene: 5. This CDR3 comprises 14 residues. DNA for the CDR3: TGTGCCAGCAGCCCCCGGGACAGGAACAATGAGCAGTTCTTC. Amino acids: CASSPRDRNNEQFF.

V gene TRBV10-3 combines with J gene TRBJ2-7; 8 bases match TRBD1. Germline V lookup: CDR1 ENHRY, CDR2 SYGVKD. CDR3 length equals 14 residues. V shed 3 bases, J shed 4 bases, and the junction held 5 bases outside the gene matches. The CDR3 loop is CAISDPGQAYEQYF. The CDR3 bases are TGTGCCATCAGTGACCCGGGACAGGCTTACGAGCAGTACTTC.

The chain links TRBV7-9 to TRBJ2-7, with D tentatively TRBD1 (6 bases). CDR1 is SEHNR, CDR2 FQNEAQ, per germline (reference sequence). Trimming stripped 0 bases from V and 2 bases from J, with 11 bases between. The length of the CDR3 is 15 residues. CDR3 DNA: TGTGCCAGCAGCTTAGCCGGACAGAGAACCTACGAGCAGTACTTC. Amino acids: CASSLAGQRTYEQYF.

The chain combines TRBV13 with TRBJ1-4; 9 bases line up with TRBD1. Looked up from germline, CDR1 is PRHDT and CDR2 is FYEKMQ (reference sequence). The CDR3 has 14 residues. V gave up 4 bases and J gave up 5 bases; unmatched junction bases: 2. The CDR3 loop is CASSSDRGNEKLFF. The CDR3 region has the DNA TGTGCCAGCAGCTCCGACAGGGGGAATGAAAAACTGTTTTTT.